These T cell receptor beta chains were read from a single sample in a study of T cell responses to AZD1222 COVID-19 vaccine. Clones were sequenced by immunoSEQ multiplex PCR, and TCRdb holds only the in-frame ones, with some missing. The table shows 95,000 to 110,000 clones, with 90% to 95% occurring only once. Material: peripheral blood, obtained on day 0 of AZD1222 vaccination. The receptors were gathered from an adult in good health. CDR3s include the opening cysteine and the closing phenylalanine or tryptophan. D genes are given only for firm matches. Clone size is shown for a subset of rows, as once, few, many or a class of expanded clone.

CDR3 protein	CDR3 DNA	J gene	D gene	clone size	V gene
CASSPPIHPGELFF	TGTGCCAGCTCACCACCAATTCACCCCGGGGAGCTGTTTTTT	TRBJ2-2	.	once	TRBV18
CASSLAPPGRGLYNEQFF	TGTGCCAGCAGCTTAGCTCCCCCGGGGAGGGGCCTCTACAATGAGCAGTTCTTC	TRBJ2-1	TRBD2	once	TRBV11-3
CASSPQGVTTEAFF	TGTGCCAGCAGTCCCCAGGGCGTAACCACTGAAGCTTTCTTT	TRBJ1-1	.	.	TRBV28
CASSPGGSGNTIYF	TGTGCCAGCAGCCCAGGGGGCTCTGGAAACACCATATATTTT	TRBJ1-3	TRBD1	.	TRBV11-3
CASSLAPPGPTGVGGYTF	TGTGCCAGCAGCTTAGCGCCCCCGGGGCCGACAGGGGTCGGGGGCTACACCTTC	TRBJ1-2	TRBD1	.	TRBV7-9
CASRGMNEQFF	TGTGCCAGCAGGGGGATGAATGAGCAGTTCTTC	TRBJ2-1	.	.	TRBV27
CASSAMAGGPTDTQYF	TGTGCCAGCAGTGCAATGGCGGGAGGCCCCACAGATACGCAGTATTTT	TRBJ2-3	TRBD2	.	TRBV6-4
CASSSSGTAYGYTF	TGCGCCAGCAGTTCGTCCGGGACAGCCTATGGCTACACCTTC	TRBJ1-2	TRBD1	.	TRBV10-2
CASSPRLASSSYNEQFF	TGTGCCAGCAGCCCCAGACTAGCGTCCAGCTCCTACAATGAGCAGTTCTTC	TRBJ2-1	TRBD2	.	TRBV9
CASSPVFSGDEQYF	TGTGCCAGCAGCCCGGTGTTTAGTGGAGACGAGCAGTACTTC	TRBJ2-7	.	once	TRBV7-2
CASSLDGGPTYEQYF	TGTGCCAGCAGTTTAGACGGGGGACCGACCTACGAGCAGTACTTC	TRBJ2-7	.	.	TRBV27
CAWSVGSNQPQHF	TGTGCCTGGAGTGTCGGCAGCAATCAGCCCCAGCATTTT	TRBJ1-5	.	few	TRBV30
CASSRSYGYTF	TGTGCCAGCAGTCGGAGTTATGGCTACACCTTC	TRBJ1-2	.	once	TRBV28
CASSSRGVNTEAFF	TGTGCCAGCAGTTCTCGAGGAGTGAACACTGAAGCTTTCTTT	TRBJ1-1	.	.	TRBV6-5
CASSPRQGTNEKLFF	TGTGCCAGCTCACCCCGACAGGGGACTAATGAAAAACTGTTTTTT	TRBJ1-4	TRBD1	.	TRBV18
CASSYSAWETQYF	TGTGCCAGCAGTTACTCAGCATGGGAGACCCAGTACTTC	TRBJ2-5	.	.	TRBV6-2/TRBV6-3
CASSNGGVRGPYNEQFF	TGTGCCAGCAGCAACGGGGGGGTTCGGGGCCCCTACAATGAGCAGTTCTTC	TRBJ2-1	.	.	TRBV21-1
CASSYNRVDTDTQYF	TGTGCCAGCAGCTACAACAGGGTTGACACAGATACGCAGTATTTT	TRBJ2-3	.	.	TRBV5-8
CASSSRLGQETQYF	TGTGCCAGCAGTTCCCGACTGGGCCAAGAGACCCAGTACTTC	TRBJ2-5	.	.	TRBV6-5
CASSAGTGAYEQYF	TGTGCCAGCAGTGCCGGGACAGGGGCCTACGAGCAGTACTTC	TRBJ2-7	TRBD1	.	TRBV2
CASSLDGETQYF	TGTGCCAGCAGCTTAGATGGGGAGACCCAGTACTTC	TRBJ2-5	.	.	TRBV11-2
CASSLGGSVRTGELFF	TGTGCCAGCAGCTTAGGTGGGAGCGTTCGAACCGGGGAGCTGTTTTTT	TRBJ2-2	.	.	TRBV7-8
CASSKTGGATEAFF	TGTGCCAGCAGTAAGACAGGGGGCGCGACTGAAGCTTTCTTT	TRBJ1-1	TRBD1	.	TRBV11-2
CASSYGRGNNSPLHF	TGTGCCAGCAGTTACGGGCGGGGGAATAATTCACCCCTCCACTTT	TRBJ1-6	.	.	TRBV6-6
CASSFSRYNEQFF	TGTGCCAGCAGTTTTTCCCGTTACAATGAGCAGTTCTTC	TRBJ2-1	.	.	TRBV12-3/TRBV12-4
CASSFAVPRYF	TGTGCCAGCAGCTTCGCCGTTCCTCGGTATTTT	TRBJ2-3	.	.	TRBV5-8
CASSSDGALQPQHF	TGTGCCAGCAGTTCGGACGGGGCGCTCCAGCCCCAGCATTTT	TRBJ1-5	.	.	TRBV28
CASTEGDYYNEQFF	TGTGCCAGCACCGAAGGGGACTACTACAATGAGCAGTTCTTC	TRBJ2-1	TRBD2	.	TRBV7-3
CASSLSPASPLHF	TGTGCCAGCAGTTTATCGCCGGCCTCACCCCTCCACTTT	TRBJ1-6	.	.	TRBV27
CAITADLGSYEQYF	TGTGCCATCACGGCGGACCTTGGGTCCTACGAGCAGTACTTC	TRBJ2-7	.	.	TRBV10-3
CASSLARSGISGYTF	TGTGCCAGCAGCTTAGCAAGATCGGGGATAAGCGGCTACACCTTC	TRBJ1-2	.	.	TRBV7-2